Each of the 18 T cell receptor beta chains below was sequenced from the same sample in a study of blood T cell repertoires in COVID-19. Method: immunoSEQ multiplex PCR; TCRdb's copy keeps in-frame clones and lacks some. The sample has under 200,000 clones, roughly 90% seen once. The sample taken for sequencing was peripheral blood. These receptor sequences come from a woman between 65 and 79 years old with acute or convalescent COVID-19.

The rearrangement uses TRBV3-1 (or the pseudogene TRBV3-2) and TRBJ1-6; no reliable D call. The CDR3 sequence is 15 residues long. Trimming shortened V by 1 base and J by 8 bases, and 12 bases separated the two germline ends. In germline, CDR1 is LGHDT, CDR2 YNNKEL (reference sequence). CDR3 DNA: TGTGCCAGCAGCCAAGCGCGTTCCCGGGATTCACCCCTCCACTTT. It encodes CASSQARSRDSPLHF.

The chain employs TRBV7-9 and TRBJ2-7; TRBD2 might be the D (6 bases). The CDR3 has 14 residues. The V end lost 5 bases, the J end lost 2 bases, and 13 bases lay between the germline ends. CDR1 and CDR2 (germline): SEHNR, FQNEAQ (reference sequence). CDR3 sequence (DNA): TGTGCCAGCAGCCGAGGGGACTTGGCCTACGAGCAGTACTTC. This sequence encodes CASSRGDLAYEQYF.

The table lists this clone with a count of one. The chain carries TRBV25-1 and TRBJ2-3, with D maybe TRBD2 (6 bases). The germline V gene has CDR1 MGHDK and CDR2 SYGVNS. The CDR3 has 14 residues. V lost 5 bases and J lost 9, with 18 bases in between. The CDR3 nucleotides read TGTGCCAGCAGTAAGGGGACTGCCCTAGGGACGCAGTATTTT. Translating gives CASSKGTALGTQYF.

The J gene is TRBJ1-2, the V gene TRBV6-4; no definite D call. V was trimmed by 6 bases and J by 2 bases, leaving 7 bases between them. Germline CDR1 and CDR2: MRHNA and SNTAGT. The CDR3 length is 12 residues. In nucleotides, the CDR3 is TGTGCCAGCAGAGCCGGGAACTATGGCTACACCTTC. Amino acid sequence: CASRAGNYGYTF.

The J gene is TRBJ2-1, the V gene TRBV6-6; TRBD2 matches 10 bases. V was clipped by 7 bases and J by 9 bases; unmatched bases: 9. Germline V gene data show CDR1 as MNHNY and CDR2 as SVGAGI (reference sequence). The length of the CDR3 is 14 residues. The CDR3 here is CASTQSGRAPEQFF. In DNA, the CDR3 is TGTGCCAGCACTCAAAGCGGGAGGGCCCCTGAGCAGTTCTTC.

As DNA, the CDR3 is TGTGCCAGCACAGGGGGCCAAGGAGATACGCAGTATTTT. Its translation: CASTGGQGDTQYF. J is TRBJ2-3 and V is TRBV2; the match to TRBD1 covers 8 bases. Trimming removed 7 bases from V and 5 bases from J; junction bases left unmatched: 5. This CDR3 has 13 amino acids. Germline loops: CDR1 SNHLY, CDR2 FYNNEI.

V usage is TRBV9 and J usage is TRBJ2-3; D call uncertain. The CDR3 contains 15 residues. V lost 7 bases and J lost 0, with 15 bases in between. Germline V CDR1 and CDR2: SGDLS, YYNGEE. CDR3 region: CASGATGSSTDTQYF. The DNA for the CDR3 is TGTGCCAGCGGAGCAACGGGTTCTAGCACAGATACGCAGTATTTT. The whole variable domain, filled in from reference TRBV9 and TRBJ2-3, reads DSGVTQTPKHLITATGQRVTLRCSPRSGDLSVYWYQQSLDQGLQFLIQYYNGEERAKGNILERFSAQQFPDLHSELNLSSLELGDSALYFCASGATGSSTDTQYFGPGTRLTVL.

The V call is TRBV2, the J call TRBJ2-7; 7 bases match TRBD1. The germline V gene has CDR1 SNHLY and CDR2 FYNNEI. The CDR3 sequence is 14 residues long. Trimming took 4 bases from V and 1 from J; bases not matched to a gene: 4. CDR3 loop: CASSGSGQSYEQYF. As DNA, the CDR3 is TGTGCCAGCAGTGGGTCGGGACAGTCCTACGAGCAGTACTTC.

The chain couples TRBV5-8 to TRBJ1-3; weak D call: TRBD1 (6 bases). Germline values: CDR1 SGHTS, CDR2 YDEGEE. The CDR3 has 14 residues. V was pared by 5 bases and J by 1 base, with 10 bases between. The CDR3: CASSLGGSGNTIYF. The CDR3 region has the DNA TGTGCCAGCAGTCTAGGGGGTTCTGGAAACACCATATATTTT. Full variable domain (missing parts from reference TRBV5-8 and TRBJ1-3): EAGVTQSPTHLIKTRGQQATLRCSPISGHTSVYWYQQALGLGLQFLLWYDEGEERNRGNFPPRFSGRQFPNYSSELNVNALELEDSALYLCASSLGGSGNTIYFGEGSWLTVV.

This clone was seen a single time. The chain uses TRBV18 and TRBJ2-7, with 7 bases that match TRBD2. CDR1 and CDR2 (germline): KGHSH, LQKENI. The CDR3 spans 16 residues. Losses at the gene ends were 1 base for V and 0 bases for J; bases not matched to a gene: 6. CDR3 DNA sequence: TGTGCCAGCTCACCACTTTTAGCGGGTAGCTCCTACGAGCAGTACTTC. Its protein product is CASSPLLAGSSYEQYF.

The chain links TRBV7-8 to TRBJ1-1, with D unresolved. This CDR3 is built from 13 residues. Germline loops: CDR1 SGHVS, CDR2 FQNEAQ. V was shortened by 5 bases and J by 4 bases, with 11 bases between the two germline ends. The CDR3 loop reads CASSIDAGTEAFF. DNA of the CDR3: TGTGCCAGCAGCATAGACGCGGGCACTGAAGCTTTCTTT.

This clone was detected once. The CDR3 is CASSIGGYNEQFF. CDR3 nucleotide sequence: TGCGCCAGCAGCATCGGGGGCTACAATGAGCAGTTCTTC. The chain joins TRBV5-1 to TRBJ2-1; D possibly corresponds to TRBD2 (6 bases). V was pared by 4 bases and J by 3 bases, with 8 bases between. The CDR3 consists of 13 residues. Germline CDR1 and CDR2: SGHRS and YFSETQ.

This clone was found once. The CDR3 nucleotides read TGTGCCAGCTCACCAGAGACAGGGGATCGCTATGGCTACACCTTC. Its protein product is CASSPETGDRYGYTF. The J gene is TRBJ1-2, the V gene TRBV18; TRBD1 agrees at 8 bases. Trimming at V came to 2 bases and at J to 4 bases, leaving 6 bases not matched to a gene. This CDR3 region has 15 residues. Germline loops: CDR1 KGHSH, CDR2 LQKENI.

The chain carries TRBV5-5 and TRBJ2-7; TRBD1 matches 9 bases. The CDR3 has 14 residues. Losses at the gene ends were 5 bases for V and 2 bases for J; bases not matched to a gene: 5. CDR1 and CDR2 (germline): SGHKS, YYEKEE (reference sequence). This CDR3 is CASSPQGAAYEQYF. As DNA, the CDR3 is TGTGCCAGCAGTCCACAGGGGGCTGCCTACGAGCAGTACTTC.

This clone has only one observation. This sequence joins TRBV6-5 and TRBJ2-1, with 11 bases identical to TRBD2. Trimming at V came to 2 bases and at J to 0 bases, leaving 0 bases not matched to a gene. This CDR3 is 16 amino acids long. In germline, CDR1 is MNHEY, CDR2 SVGAGI. CDR3 in DNA: TGTGCCAGCAGTTACCTAGCGGGGGGCTCCTACAATGAGCAGTTCTTC. It codes for CASSYLAGGSYNEQFF.

This sequence joins TRBV7-6 and TRBJ1-4, with 8 bases aligning to TRBD1. The length of the CDR3 is 15 residues. V shed 5 bases and J 8 bases; nucleotides not matched to a gene: 10. CDR1 and CDR2 (germline): SGHVS, FNYEAQ. The CDR3 loop is CASSLSDRVGEKLFF. CDR3 coding DNA: TGTGCCAGCAGCCTGTCGGACAGGGTCGGCGAAAAACTGTTTTTT.

The rearrangement uses TRBV28 and TRBJ1-4; D gene uncertain. The V gene lost 2 bases and the J gene lost 14 bases, with 15 bases spanning the gap. CDR3 length: 13 residues. CDR1 and CDR2 (germline): MDHEN, SYDVKM. The CDR3 coding sequence is TGTGCCAGCAGTTTAGGGAGACTGGGTCGCCTGTTTTTT. The encoded protein is CASSLGRLGRLFF. The full variable domain, its missing parts supplied by reference TRBV28 and TRBJ1-4, is DVKVTQSSRYLVKRTGEKVFLECVQDMDHENMFWYRQDPGLGLRLIYFSYDVKMKEKGDIPEGYSVSREKKERFSLILESASTNQTSMYLCASSLGRLGRLFFGSGTQLSVL.

This sequence joins TRBV13 and TRBJ2-1, with 9 positions matching TRBD2. Unmatched junction bases numbered 8, after V lost 5 bases and J lost 3 bases. Germline lookup yields CDR1 PRHDT and CDR2 FYEKMQ (reference sequence). The CDR3 totals 16 residues. The CDR3 region is CASSISGSGGYNEQFF. In DNA form, the CDR3 reads TGTGCCAGCAGCATTAGCGGGAGTGGGGGCTACAATGAGCAGTTCTTC.